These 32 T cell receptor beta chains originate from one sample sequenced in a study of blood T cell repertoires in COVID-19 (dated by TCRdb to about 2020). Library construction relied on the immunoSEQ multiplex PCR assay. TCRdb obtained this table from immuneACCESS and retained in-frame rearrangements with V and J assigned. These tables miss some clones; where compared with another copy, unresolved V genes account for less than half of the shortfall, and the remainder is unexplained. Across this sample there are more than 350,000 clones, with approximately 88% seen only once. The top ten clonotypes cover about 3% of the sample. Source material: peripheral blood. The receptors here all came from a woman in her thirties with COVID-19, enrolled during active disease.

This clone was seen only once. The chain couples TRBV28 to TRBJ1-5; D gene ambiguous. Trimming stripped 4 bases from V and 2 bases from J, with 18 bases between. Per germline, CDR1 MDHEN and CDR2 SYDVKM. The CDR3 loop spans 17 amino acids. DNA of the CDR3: TGTGCCAGCAGTTCCCATGGTCGGGGATATGGCAATCAGCCCCAGCATTTT. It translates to CASSSHGRGYGNQPQHF.

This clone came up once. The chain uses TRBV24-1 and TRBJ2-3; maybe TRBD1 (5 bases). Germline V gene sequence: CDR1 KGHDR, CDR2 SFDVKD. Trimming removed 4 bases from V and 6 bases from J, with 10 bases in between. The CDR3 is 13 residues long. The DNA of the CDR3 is TGTGCCACCAGTGAGGACACTGGGGATACGCAGTATTTT. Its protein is CATSEDTGDTQYF.

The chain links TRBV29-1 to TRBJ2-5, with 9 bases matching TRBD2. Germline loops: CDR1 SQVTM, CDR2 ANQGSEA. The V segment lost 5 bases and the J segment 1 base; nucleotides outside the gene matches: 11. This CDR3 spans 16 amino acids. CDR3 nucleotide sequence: TGCAGCGTTAGCGGGAGGACCGCAATTCTCCAAGAGACCCAGTACTTC. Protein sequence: CSVSGRTAILQETQYF.

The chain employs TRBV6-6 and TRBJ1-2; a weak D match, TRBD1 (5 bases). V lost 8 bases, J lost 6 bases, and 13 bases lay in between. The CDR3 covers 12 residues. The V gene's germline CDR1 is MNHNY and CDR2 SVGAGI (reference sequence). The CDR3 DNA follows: TGTGCCAGCGCCCCTCGGGGGGATGGCTACACCTTC. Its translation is CASAPRGDGYTF.

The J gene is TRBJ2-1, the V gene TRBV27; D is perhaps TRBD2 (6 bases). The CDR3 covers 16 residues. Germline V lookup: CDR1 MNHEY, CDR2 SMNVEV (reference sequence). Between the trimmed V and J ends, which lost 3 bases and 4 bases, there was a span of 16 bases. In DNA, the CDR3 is TGTGCCAGCAGTTTCCGGGAGAGGGAGTTTTACAATGAGCAGTTCTTC. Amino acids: CASSFREREFYNEQFF.

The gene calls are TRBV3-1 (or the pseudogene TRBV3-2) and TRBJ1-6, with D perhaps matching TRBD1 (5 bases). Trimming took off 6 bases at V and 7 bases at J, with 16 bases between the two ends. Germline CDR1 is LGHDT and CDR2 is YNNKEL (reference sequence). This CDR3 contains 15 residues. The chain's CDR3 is CASRYRGDRNSPLHF. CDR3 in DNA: TGTGCCAGCAGGTATCGAGGAGACAGAAATTCACCCCTCCACTTT.

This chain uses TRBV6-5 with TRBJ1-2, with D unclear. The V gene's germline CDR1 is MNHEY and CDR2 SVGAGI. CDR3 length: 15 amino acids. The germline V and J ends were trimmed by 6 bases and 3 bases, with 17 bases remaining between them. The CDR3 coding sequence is TGTGCCAGCAGCCCCCTGGCAGGATCCTACTATGGCTACACCTTC. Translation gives CASSPLAGSYYGYTF.

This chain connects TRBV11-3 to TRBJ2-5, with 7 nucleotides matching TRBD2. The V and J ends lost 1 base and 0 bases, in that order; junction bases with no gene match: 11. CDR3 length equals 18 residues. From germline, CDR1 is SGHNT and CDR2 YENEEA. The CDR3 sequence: CASSLGRLAGENQETQYF. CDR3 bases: TGTGCCAGCAGCTTAGGGCGGCTGGCGGGAGAGAACCAAGAGACCCAGTACTTC.

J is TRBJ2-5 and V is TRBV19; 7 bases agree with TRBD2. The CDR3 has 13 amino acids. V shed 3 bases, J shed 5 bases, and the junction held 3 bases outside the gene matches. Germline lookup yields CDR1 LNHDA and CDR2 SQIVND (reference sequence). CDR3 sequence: CASSMRGGETQYF. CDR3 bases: TGTGCCAGTAGTATGAGGGGAGGGGAGACCCAGTACTTC.

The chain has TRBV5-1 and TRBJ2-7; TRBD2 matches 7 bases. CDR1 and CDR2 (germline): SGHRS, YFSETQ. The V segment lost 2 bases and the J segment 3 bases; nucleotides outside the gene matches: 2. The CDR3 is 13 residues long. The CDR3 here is CASSFGGGYEQYF. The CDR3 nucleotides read TGCGCCAGCAGCTTCGGCGGGGGCTACGAGCAGTACTTC.

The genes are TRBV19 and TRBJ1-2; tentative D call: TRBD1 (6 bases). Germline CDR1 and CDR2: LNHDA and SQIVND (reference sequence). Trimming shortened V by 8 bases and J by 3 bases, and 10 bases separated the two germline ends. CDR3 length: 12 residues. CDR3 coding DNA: TGTGCCAGTTGGACAGAATACTATGGCTACACCTTC. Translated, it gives CASWTEYYGYTF.

CDR3 bases: TGCGCCAGCAGCCAGGATCGGGGGACAGGGATAGTTTACGAGCAGTACGTC. Translation: CASSQDRGTGIVYEQYV. The chain carries TRBV4-3 and TRBJ2-7, with 9 bases lining up with TRBD1. This CDR3 spans 17 amino acids. Germline lookup yields CDR1 LGHNA and CDR2 YSLEER. V trimming: 3 bases; J trimming: 4 bases; junction bases outside the gene matches: 13.

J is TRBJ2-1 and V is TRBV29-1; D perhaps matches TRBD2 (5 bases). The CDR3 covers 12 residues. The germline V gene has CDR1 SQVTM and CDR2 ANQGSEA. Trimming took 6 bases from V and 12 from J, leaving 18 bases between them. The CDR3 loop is CSVHTSTGGQFF. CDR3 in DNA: TGCAGCGTGCATACTAGTACCGGTGGGCAGTTCTTC.

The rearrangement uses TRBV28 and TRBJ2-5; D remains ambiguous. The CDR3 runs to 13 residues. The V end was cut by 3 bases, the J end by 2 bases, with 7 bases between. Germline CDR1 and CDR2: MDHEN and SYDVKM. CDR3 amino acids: CASSLEQQETQYF. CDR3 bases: TGTGCCAGCAGTTTGGAACAGCAAGAGACCCAGTACTTC.

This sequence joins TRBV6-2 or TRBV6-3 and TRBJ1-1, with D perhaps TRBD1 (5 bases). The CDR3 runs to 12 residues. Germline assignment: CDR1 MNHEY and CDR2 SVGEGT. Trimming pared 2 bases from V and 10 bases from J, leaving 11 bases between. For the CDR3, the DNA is TGTGCCAGCAGTTACGGGGCTCTAGGAGCTTTCTTT. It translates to CASSYGALGAFF.

CDR3 region: CASSLDQGSAFF. The CDR3 coding sequence is TGTGCCAGCAGCTTAGATCAGGGTAGTGCTTTCTTT. This rearrangement joins TRBV11-3 to TRBJ1-1; D is perhaps TRBD1 (5 bases). This CDR3 is built from 12 residues. CDR1 is SGHNT, CDR2 YENEEA, per germline. Trimming removed 0 bases at V and 11 bases at J, with 10 bases between.

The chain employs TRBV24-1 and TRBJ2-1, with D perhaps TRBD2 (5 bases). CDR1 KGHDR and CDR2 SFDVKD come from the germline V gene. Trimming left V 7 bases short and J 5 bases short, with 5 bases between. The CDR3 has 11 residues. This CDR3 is CATRLDNEQFF. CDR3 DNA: TGTGCCACCAGACTAGACAATGAGCAGTTCTTC.

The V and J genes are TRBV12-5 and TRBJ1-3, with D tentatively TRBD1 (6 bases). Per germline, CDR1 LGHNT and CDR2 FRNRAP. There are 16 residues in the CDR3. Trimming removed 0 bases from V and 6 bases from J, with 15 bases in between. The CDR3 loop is CASGLVLGQSENTIYF. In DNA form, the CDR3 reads TGTGCTAGTGGTTTGGTACTCGGACAGTCGGAAAACACCATATATTTT. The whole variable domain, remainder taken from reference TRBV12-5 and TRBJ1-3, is DARVTQTPRHKVTEMGQEVTMRCQPILGHNTVFWYRQTMMQGLELLAYFRNRAPLDDSGMPKDRFSAEMPDATLATLKIQPSEPRDSAVYFCASGLVLGQSENTIYFGEGSWLTVV.

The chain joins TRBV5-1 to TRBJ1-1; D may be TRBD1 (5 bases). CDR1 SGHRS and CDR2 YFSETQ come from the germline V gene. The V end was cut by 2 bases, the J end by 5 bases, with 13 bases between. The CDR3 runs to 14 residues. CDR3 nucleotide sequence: TGCGCCAGCAGCTTTGGAACCGGGGGGACTGAAGCTTTCTTT. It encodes CASSFGTGGTEAFF.

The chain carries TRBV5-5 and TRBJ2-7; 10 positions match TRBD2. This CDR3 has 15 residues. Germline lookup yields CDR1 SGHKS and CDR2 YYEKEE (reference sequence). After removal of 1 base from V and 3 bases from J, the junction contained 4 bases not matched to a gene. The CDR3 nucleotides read TGTGCCAGCAGCTTGCCTAGCGGGGGAATCTACGAGCAGTACTTC. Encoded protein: CASSLPSGGIYEQYF.

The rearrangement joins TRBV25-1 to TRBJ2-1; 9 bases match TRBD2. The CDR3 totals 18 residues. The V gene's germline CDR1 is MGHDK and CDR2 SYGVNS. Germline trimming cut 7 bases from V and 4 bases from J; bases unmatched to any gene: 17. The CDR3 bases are TGTGCCAGCATCGGGGACGCGGCGGGAGGGCCGGGATACAATGAGCAGTTCTTC. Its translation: CASIGDAAGGPGYNEQFF.

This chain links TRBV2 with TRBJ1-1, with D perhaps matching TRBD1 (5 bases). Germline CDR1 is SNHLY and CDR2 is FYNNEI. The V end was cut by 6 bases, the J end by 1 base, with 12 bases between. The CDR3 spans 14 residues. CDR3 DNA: TGTGCCAGCAGGTTCGACGGGGGGAACACTGAAGCTTTCTTT. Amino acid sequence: CASRFDGGNTEAFF. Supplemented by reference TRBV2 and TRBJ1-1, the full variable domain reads EPEVTQTPSHQVTQMGQEVILRCVPISNHLYFYWYRQILGQKVEFLVSFYNNEISEKSEIFDDQFSVERPDGSNFTLKIRSTKLEDSAMYFCASRFDGGNTEAFFGQGTRLTVV.

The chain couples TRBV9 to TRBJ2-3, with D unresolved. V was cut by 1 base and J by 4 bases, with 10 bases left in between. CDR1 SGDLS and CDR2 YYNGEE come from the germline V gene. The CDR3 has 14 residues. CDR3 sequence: CASSVSGAADTQYF. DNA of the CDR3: TGTGCCAGCAGCGTATCAGGCGCCGCAGATACGCAGTATTTT.

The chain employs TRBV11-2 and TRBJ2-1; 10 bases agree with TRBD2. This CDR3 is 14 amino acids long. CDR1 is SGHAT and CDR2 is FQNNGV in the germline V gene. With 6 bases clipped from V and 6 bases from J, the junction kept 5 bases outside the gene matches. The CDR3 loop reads CASRLSGRANEQFF. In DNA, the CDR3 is TGTGCCAGCAGGTTAAGCGGGAGGGCCAATGAGCAGTTCTTC.

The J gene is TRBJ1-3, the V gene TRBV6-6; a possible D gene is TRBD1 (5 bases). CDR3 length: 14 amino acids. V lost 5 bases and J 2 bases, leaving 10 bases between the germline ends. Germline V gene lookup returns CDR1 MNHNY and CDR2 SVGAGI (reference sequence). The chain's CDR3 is CASSLGTAGNTIYF. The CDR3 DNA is TGTGCCAGCAGTCTTGGGACTGCTGGAAACACCATATATTTT.

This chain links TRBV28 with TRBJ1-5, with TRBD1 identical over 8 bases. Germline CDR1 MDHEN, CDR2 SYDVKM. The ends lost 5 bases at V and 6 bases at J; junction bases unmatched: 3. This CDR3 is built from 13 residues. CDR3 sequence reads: CASSDRGFQPQHF. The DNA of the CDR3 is TGTGCCAGCAGTGACAGGGGCTTTCAGCCCCAGCATTTT.

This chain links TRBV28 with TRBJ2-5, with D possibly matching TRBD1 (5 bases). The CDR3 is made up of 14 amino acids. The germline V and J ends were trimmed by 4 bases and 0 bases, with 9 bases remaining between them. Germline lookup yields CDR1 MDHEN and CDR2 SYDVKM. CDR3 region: CASSSTVYQETQYF. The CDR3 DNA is TGTGCCAGCAGTTCGACAGTGTACCAAGAGACCCAGTACTTC.

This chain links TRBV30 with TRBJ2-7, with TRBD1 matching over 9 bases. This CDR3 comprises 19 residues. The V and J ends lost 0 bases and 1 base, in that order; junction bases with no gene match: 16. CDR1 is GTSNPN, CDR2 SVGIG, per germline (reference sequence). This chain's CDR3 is CAWSVPFERDRDKSYEQYF. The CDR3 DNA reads TGTGCCTGGAGTGTACCATTTGAGAGGGACAGGGATAAATCCTACGAGCAGTACTTC. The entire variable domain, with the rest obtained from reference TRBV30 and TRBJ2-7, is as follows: SQTIHQWPATLVQPVGSPLSLECTVEGTSNPNLYWYRQAAGRGLQLLFYSVGIGQISSEVPQNLSASRPQDRQFILSSKKLLLSDSGFYLCAWSVPFERDRDKSYEQYFGPGTRLTVT.

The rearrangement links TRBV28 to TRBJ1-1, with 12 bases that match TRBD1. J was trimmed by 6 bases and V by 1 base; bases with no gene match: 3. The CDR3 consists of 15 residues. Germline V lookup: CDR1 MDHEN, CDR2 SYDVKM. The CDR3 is CASSLSGTGGSEAFF. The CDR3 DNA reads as TGTGCCAGCAGTTTATCTGGGACAGGGGGCTCTGAAGCTTTCTTT.

The CDR3 sequence: CASSPPLGGRTDTQYF. CDR3 DNA: TGTGCCAGCTCACCACCGTTAGGGGGCCGCACAGATACGCAGTATTTT. The rearrangement uses TRBV18 and TRBJ2-3, with 7 bases lining up with TRBD1. CDR1 and CDR2 (germline): KGHSH, LQKENI. J lost 1 base, V lost 0 bases, and 4 bases had no gene match. The CDR3 is 16 residues long.

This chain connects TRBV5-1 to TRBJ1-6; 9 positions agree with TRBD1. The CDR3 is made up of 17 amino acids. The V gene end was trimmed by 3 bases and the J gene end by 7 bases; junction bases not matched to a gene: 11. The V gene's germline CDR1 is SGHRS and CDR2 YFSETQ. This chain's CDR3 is CASSSTPMTGGNSPLHF. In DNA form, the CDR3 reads TGCGCCAGCAGCTCTACCCCAATGACAGGGGGGAATTCACCCCTCCACTTT.

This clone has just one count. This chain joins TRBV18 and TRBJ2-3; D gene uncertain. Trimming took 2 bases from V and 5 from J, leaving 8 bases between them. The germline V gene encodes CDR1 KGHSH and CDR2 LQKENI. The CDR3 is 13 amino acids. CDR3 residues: CASSPSRVDTQYF. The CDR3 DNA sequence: TGTGCCAGCTCACCATCCCGGGTAGATACGCAGTATTTT.